The 27 T cell receptor beta chains given below trace back to one sample, sequenced in a study of control samples from healthy donors and cancer patients. TCRdb's table, derived via immunoSEQ multiplex PCR, lists solely in-frame clones and lacks some. Altogether about 110,000 clones are present, approximately 84% being singletons, with the ten largest covering approximately 7%. Sample: blood. These receptors all stem from a young man in good health.

The chain is built from TRBV11-1 and TRBJ2-5, with TRBD2 matching over 10 bases. V gave up 5 bases and J gave up 2 bases; unmatched junction bases: 8. CDR3 size: 16 residues. CDR1 is SGHAT, CDR2 FQDESV, per germline (reference sequence). The CDR3 protein is CASSTYSGGLQETQYF. CDR3 nucleotides: TGTGCCAGCAGCACTTATAGCGGGGGGCTACAAGAGACCCAGTACTTC.

The rearrangement joins TRBV9 to TRBJ2-7; 8 bases agree with TRBD2. The CDR3 has 16 amino acids. CDR1 SGDLS and CDR2 YYNGEE come from the germline V gene. Trimming cost V 0 bases and J 3 bases; bases outside gene matches: 8. This CDR3 reads CASSVGDRGGIYEQYF. The CDR3 nucleotides read TGTGCCAGCAGCGTAGGGGACCGGGGGGGAATCTACGAGCAGTACTTC.

This clone has only one observation. This chain connects TRBV19 to TRBJ2-5, with TRBD1 as a possible D gene (7 bases). The germline V and J ends were trimmed by 6 bases and 5 bases, with 16 bases remaining between them. The CDR3 runs to 14 residues. From germline, CDR1 is LNHDA and CDR2 SQIVND (reference sequence). The CDR3 sequence: CASRVGGGDETQYF. The CDR3 region has the DNA TGTGCCAGTAGGGTCGGAGGGGGCGATGAGACCCAGTACTTC.

The genes are TRBV5-6 and TRBJ1-6; D is unclear. V lost 1 base and J 10 bases, leaving 9 bases between the germline ends. This CDR3 is 13 amino acids long. Germline V lookup: CDR1 SGHDT, CDR2 YYEEEE. The CDR3 is CASSLNGRSPLHF. The CDR3 DNA follows: TGTGCCAGCAGCTTGAACGGCCGCTCACCCCTCCACTTT.

The table lists this clone with a few counts. This chain joins TRBV10-2 and TRBJ1-1; D gene uncertain. V lost 2 bases, J lost 4 bases, and 11 bases lay in between. CDR1 WSHSY and CDR2 SAAADI come from the germline V gene. The CDR3 is 14 amino acids. This CDR3 reads CASSEKGEGTEAFF. CDR3 bases: TGCGCCAGCAGTGAGAAGGGAGAGGGCACTGAAGCTTTCTTT.

The chain has TRBV4-2 and TRBJ1-2, with 10 bases matching TRBD1. Germline CDR1 is LGHNA and CDR2 is YNFKEQ. V gave up 0 bases and J gave up 2 bases; unmatched junction bases: 3. The CDR3 has 16 residues. CDR3 sequence reads: CASSQDQGQGNYGYTF. CDR3 nucleotides: TGTGCCAGCAGCCAAGATCAGGGACAGGGGAACTATGGCTACACCTTC.

The chain joins TRBV19 to TRBJ1-1, with D tentatively TRBD1 (5 bases). V lost 8 bases to trimming and J lost 4 bases, with 17 bases between them. CDR1 is LNHDA, CDR2 SQIVND, per germline (reference sequence). CDR3 length: 14 amino acids. In DNA, the CDR3 is TGTGCCAGTGGGAGGGGCACCTGGGTCACTGAAGCTTTCTTT. This gives the protein CASGRGTWVTEAFF.

Turning to this clone: Additional DNA sequences in this sample encode the identical CDR3. The V call is TRBV7-2, the J call TRBJ1-1; no clear D. Per the germline V gene, CDR1 is SGHTA and CDR2 is FQGNSA. The CDR3 consists of 13 residues. V lost 3 bases and J 0 bases, leaving 5 bases between the germline ends. The CDR3 reads CASSLDMNTEAFF. The CDR3, as DNA: TGTGCCAGCAGCTTGGATATGAACACTGAAGCTTTCTTT.

This chain links TRBV7-6 with TRBJ1-6; D is unclear. The germline V gene has CDR1 SGHVS and CDR2 FNYEAQ. The CDR3 extends over 16 amino acids. Between the trimmed V and J ends, which lost 1 base and 5 bases, there was a span of 12 bases. CDR3 in amino acids: CASSLGTAIHNSPLHF. CDR3 in DNA: TGTGCCAGCAGCTTAGGGACGGCGATCCATAATTCACCCCTCCACTTT. Complete variable domain (other parts from reference TRBV7-6 and TRBJ1-6): GAGVSQSPRYKVTKRGQDVALRCDPISGHVSLYWYRQALGQGPEFLTYFNYEAQQDKSGLPNDRFSAERPEGSISTLTIQRTEQRDSAMYRCASSLGTAIHNSPLHFGNGTRLTVT.

As regards this clone: The same CDR3 also results from other DNA sequences found in this sample. The chain carries TRBV5-1 and TRBJ2-5, with 7 bases aligning to TRBD1. Germline V gives CDR1 SGHRS, CDR2 YFSETQ. The CDR3 runs to 15 residues. The V gene end was trimmed by 0 bases and the J gene end by 1 base; junction bases not matched to a gene: 3. The chain's CDR3 is CASSLGTGPQETQYF. CDR3 nucleotides: TGCGCCAGCAGCTTGGGGACAGGCCCCCAAGAGACCCAGTACTTC. Variable domain in full (rest from reference TRBV5-1 and TRBJ2-5): KAGVTQTPRYLIKTRGQQVTLSCSPISGHRSVSWYQQTPGQGLQFLFEYFSETQRNKGNFPGRFSGRQFSNSRSEMNVSTLELGDSALYLCASSLGTGPQETQYFGPGTRLLVL.

The V and J genes are TRBV6-2 or TRBV6-3 and TRBJ1-3; 7 bases agree with TRBD1. The length of the CDR3 is 16 residues. CDR1 and CDR2 from the germline V gene are MNHEY and SVGEGT. The trim removed 5 bases at V and 8 bases at J, leaving 15 bases unmatched. Here the CDR3 reads CASSNGRGSMEDTIYF. The CDR3 nucleotides are TGTGCCAGCAGTAACGGCAGGGGGAGCATGGAAGACACCATATATTTT.

This clone was recorded only once. The CDR3 DNA follows: TGTGCCAGCAGTGAAGCGCTTAGGGAGGGAAGGGAGACCCAGTACTTC. As protein: CASSEALREGRETQYF. This rearrangement joins TRBV2 to TRBJ2-5; 7 positions match TRBD2. This CDR3 region has 16 residues. CDR1 and CDR2 from the germline V gene are SNHLY and FYNNEI. The junction had 9 bases not matched to a gene; V was cut back by 0 bases and J by 5 bases.

The chain carries TRBV30 and TRBJ2-1; no clear D gene. The V gene lost 4 bases and the J gene lost 10 bases, with 17 bases spanning the gap. Germline-derived CDR1 and CDR2 are GTSNPN and SVGIG (reference sequence). This CDR3 comprises 13 residues. Here the CDR3 reads CAWTFIRAGEQFF. The CDR3 DNA sequence: TGTGCCTGGACCTTCATCCGGGCAGGAGAGCAGTTCTTC.

This clone was counted only a few times. V and J are TRBV25-1 and TRBJ1-2, with 8 nucleotides matching TRBD1. CDR1 MGHDK and CDR2 SYGVNS come from the germline V gene. The V segment lost 3 bases and the J segment 6 bases; nucleotides outside the gene matches: 9. The CDR3 spans 15 residues. In DNA, the CDR3 is TGTGCCAGCAGTGACTGGACAGGGTTAAGTGATGGCTACACCTTC. This gives the protein CASSDWTGLSDGYTF.

CDR3 DNA: TGTGCCAGCAGTTACAGGGGGGCCTACGAGCAGTACTTC. It encodes CASSYRGAYEQYF. The rearrangement uses TRBV6-5 and TRBJ2-7; D could derive from TRBD1 or TRBD2 (6 bases each). CDR1 is MNHEY and CDR2 is SVGAGI in the germline V gene. CDR3 length: 13 residues. V lost 2 bases and J lost 2, with 7 bases in between.

The chain recombines TRBV3-1 (or the pseudogene TRBV3-2) with TRBJ1-2; 7 bases agree with TRBD1. Germline CDR1 is LGHDT and CDR2 is YNNKEL (reference sequence). V lost 0 bases to trimming and J lost 8 bases; unmatched junction nucleotides: 3. This CDR3 is 13 amino acids long. CDR3 sequence (DNA): TGTGCCAGCAGCCAAGAACAGGGGACGGGCTACACCTTC. Protein product: CASSQEQGTGYTF.

The chain carries TRBV7-9 and TRBJ2-2; no clear D. The V end was cut by 2 bases, the J end by 9 bases, with 16 bases between. Germline CDR1 reads SEHNR; CDR2 reads FQNEAQ (reference sequence). The CDR3 loop spans 15 amino acids. The CDR3 nucleotides are TGTGCCAGCAGCTTATCATCCGGGTTTGGCTGGGAGCTGTTTTTT. Protein sequence: CASSLSSGFGWELFF. Full variable domain (remainder filled in from reference TRBV7-9 and TRBJ2-2): DTGVSQNPRHKITKRGQNVTFRCDPISEHNRLYWYRQTLGQGPEFLTYFQNEAQLEKSRLLSDRFSAERPKGSFSTLEIQRTEQGDSAMYLCASSLSSGFGWELFFGEGSRLTVL.

This chain connects TRBV11-1 to TRBJ1-1, with D unclear. V was cut by 4 bases and J by 3 bases, with 9 bases left in between. This CDR3 contains 13 residues. From germline, CDR1 is SGHAT and CDR2 FQDESV (reference sequence). DNA of the CDR3: TGTGCCAGCAGCTCCCGTAGCGACACTGAAGCTTTCTTT. Protein: CASSSRSDTEAFF.

The V and J genes are TRBV21-1 and TRBJ1-2; the table gives TRBD1 as D, unverified against the DNA. TRBV21-1 is deemed a pseudogene. CDR3 length: 18 amino acids. In nucleotides, the CDR3 is TGTGCCAGCAGCAAGCGGGCAGGGGGCTTAAAGGGGGACTATGGCTACACCTTC. Its protein product is CASSKRAGGLKGDYGYTF.

The chain couples TRBV28 to TRBJ1-2; D is possibly TRBD1 (5 bases). The germline V gene has CDR1 MDHEN and CDR2 SYDVKM. The CDR3 runs to 15 residues. Trimming shortened V by 2 bases and J by 4 bases, and 14 bases separated the two germline ends. CDR3 amino acids: CASSLVRRDVYGYTF. The CDR3 nucleotides read TGTGCCAGCAGTTTAGTCCGCAGGGATGTCTATGGCTACACCTTC.

The V and J genes are TRBV6-5 and TRBJ1-2, with unresolved D. Germline V gene lookup returns CDR1 MNHEY and CDR2 SVGAGI. The V end lost 3 bases, the J end lost 3 bases, and 14 bases lay between the germline ends. The CDR3 loop spans 15 amino acids. CDR3: CASSYGLEGDYGYTF. CDR3 nucleotide sequence: TGTGCCAGCAGTTATGGGTTAGAGGGAGACTATGGCTACACCTTC.

The chain uses TRBV28 and TRBJ1-1; 8 bases agree with TRBD1. The ends lost 5 bases at V and 7 bases at J; junction bases unmatched: 9. The CDR3 is made up of 14 amino acids. CDR1 and CDR2 (germline): MDHEN, SYDVKM. In nucleotides, the CDR3 is TGTGCCAGCAGTCTACTACAGGGGACAGGTGAAGCTTTCTTT. It yields the protein CASSLLQGTGEAFF. Supplemented by reference TRBV28 and TRBJ1-1, the full variable domain reads DVKVTQSSRYLVKRTGEKVFLECVQDMDHENMFWYRQDPGLGLRLIYFSYDVKMKEKGDIPEGYSVSREKKERFSLILESASTNQTSMYLCASSLLQGTGEAFFGQGTRLTVV.

CDR3 amino acids: CSVDLGYEQYF. In DNA form, the CDR3 reads TGCAGCGTTGACTTAGGGTACGAGCAGTACTTC. The chain is built from TRBV29-1 and TRBJ2-7; no firm D call. The CDR3 contains 11 residues. The germline gives CDR1 SQVTM, CDR2 ANQGSEA. With 3 bases removed from V and 4 bases from J, the gap between germline ends came to 7 bases.

The rearrangement links TRBV11-2 to TRBJ2-4, with D maybe TRBD1 (6 bases). The CDR3 sequence is 13 residues long. V was trimmed by 5 bases and J by 6 bases, leaving 11 bases between them. Germline CDR1 is SGHAT and CDR2 is FQNNGV. The CDR3 loop reads CASSTDRLNIQYF. The CDR3 bases are TGTGCCAGCAGCACGGACAGACTAAACATTCAGTACTTC.

Written as DNA, the CDR3 is TGTGCCAGCAGCCAACAGGCGGGGCTAGCTTTCTTT. This translates into CASSQQAGLAFF. V gene TRBV3-1 (or the pseudogene TRBV3-2) combines with J gene TRBJ1-1, with D possibly TRBD1 on 5 matching bases. This CDR3 region has 12 residues. V lost 2 bases and J 10 bases, leaving 11 bases between the germline ends. The V gene's germline CDR1 is LGHDT and CDR2 YNNKEL (reference sequence).

The CDR3 coding sequence is TGTGCTAGTGGCTCACGACTAGGCGATACGCAGTATTTT. Translation gives CASGSRLGDTQYF. This chain joins TRBV12-5 and TRBJ2-3, with TRBD2 as a possible D gene (6 bases). This CDR3 spans 13 amino acids. Germline assignment: CDR1 LGHNT and CDR2 FRNRAP. The V gene lost 6 bases and the J gene lost 6 bases, with 13 bases spanning the gap.

This rearrangement joins TRBV3-1 (or the pseudogene TRBV3-2) to TRBJ2-5, with D tentatively TRBD2 (6 bases). Germline V gene data show CDR1 as LGHDT and CDR2 as YNNKEL (reference sequence). The CDR3 runs 14 residues. The V end was cut by 4 bases, the J end by 1 base, with 10 bases between. The CDR3 DNA is TGTGCCAGCAGCCTTAGGGACTTCCAAGAGACCCAGTACTTC. Translation gives CASSLRDFQETQYF.